A single sample is the source of the 10 T cell receptor beta chains below, sequenced in a study of blood T cell repertoires in COVID-19. Generated by immunoSEQ multiplex PCR, the TCRdb table keeps only in-frame clones and is missing some. This sample has under 300,000 clones, with approximately 83% found just once. Source material: peripheral blood. Receptors originate from a human donor in a cohort sampled during active COVID-19.

The chain is built from TRBV5-1 and TRBJ2-3; D might be TRBD2 (6 bases). Trimming cost V 0 bases and J 3 bases, with 11 bases left between them. Germline-derived CDR1 and CDR2 are SGHRS and YFSETQ. The CDR3 loop spans 15 amino acids. The CDR3 loop is CASSLAGTLTDTQYF. DNA of the CDR3: TGCGCCAGCAGCTTGGCAGGGACTTTGACAGATACGCAGTATTTT.

The genes are TRBV6-2 or TRBV6-3 and TRBJ2-6, with 8 bases lining up with TRBD1. Germline CDR1 and CDR2: MNHEY and SVGEGT. Germline trimming cut 6 bases from V and 4 bases from J; bases unmatched to any gene: 5. This CDR3 comprises 15 residues. CDR3 bases: TGTGCCAGCAGCCCCAGGGGGCCCGGGGCCAACGTCCTGACTTTC. Protein: CASSPRGPGANVLTF.

The chain combines TRBV5-5 with TRBJ1-1; 7 positions match TRBD1. Trimming cost V 2 bases and J 0 bases; bases outside gene matches: 13. CDR3 length: 18 amino acids. Looked up from germline, CDR1 is SGHKS and CDR2 is YYEKEE (reference sequence). The CDR3 bases are TGTGCCAGCAGCTTACAACCTACCGGGACAGACTTGAACACTGAAGCTTTCTTT. Encoded protein: CASSLQPTGTDLNTEAFF.

The chain uses TRBV7-8 and TRBJ2-7; 7 bases are shared with TRBD2. The junction had 3 bases not matched to a gene; V was cut back by 1 base and J by 3 bases. Per the germline V gene, CDR1 is SGHVS and CDR2 is FQNEAQ. The CDR3 is made up of 14 amino acids. The CDR3 DNA reads TGTGCCAGCAGCTTAGGGCTAGCGGACTACGAGCAGTACTTC. This encodes CASSLGLADYEQYF.

The chain links TRBV7-2 to TRBJ2-7; TRBD2 agrees at 9 bases. The CDR3 has 14 amino acids. Germline lookup yields CDR1 SGHTA and CDR2 FQGNSA. The J segment lost 5 bases and the V segment lost 1 base, leaving 3 bases of the junction unmatched. The CDR3 DNA sequence: TGTGCCAGCAGCTTAGGAGCGGGAGGCAACGAGCAGTACTTC. It specifies CASSLGAGGNEQYF.

The chain links TRBV5-6 to TRBJ1-3, with 12 bases that match TRBD1. CDR1 and CDR2 from the germline V gene are SGHDT and YYEEEE. The CDR3 is 18 residues long. Unmatched junction bases numbered 9, after V lost 5 bases and J lost 0 bases. The CDR3 is CASSRDRGRYPSGNTIYF. DNA for the CDR3: TGTGCCAGCAGTCGGGACAGGGGGCGATACCCCTCTGGAAACACCATATATTTT.

This chain connects TRBV19 to TRBJ2-7; 8 bases are shared with TRBD2. Germline V gene lookup returns CDR1 LNHDA and CDR2 SQIVND (reference sequence). Trimming removed 2 bases from V and 2 bases from J; junction bases left unmatched: 2. There are 14 residues in the CDR3. The CDR3 DNA reads TGTGCCAGTAGTATAATAGCGGGACCCTACGAGCAGTACTTC. It yields the protein CASSIIAGPYEQYF.

In its sample, this clone was seen a few times. The rearrangement joins TRBV27 to TRBJ2-7; TRBD1 matches 9 bases. The CDR3 loop spans 16 amino acids. Trimming removed 0 bases from V and 5 bases from J; junction bases left unmatched: 8. Germline CDR1 is MNHEY and CDR2 is SMNVEV (reference sequence). Written as DNA, the CDR3 is TGTGCCAGCAGTTTATCCAGAAACAGGGGGCCCCACGAGCAGTACTTC. Its translation is CASSLSRNRGPHEQYF.

The chain is built from TRBV27 and TRBJ1-4; 8 positions match TRBD1. With V trimmed by 6 bases and J by 8 bases, 17 bases remained unmatched. This CDR3 is 17 amino acids long. In germline, CDR1 is MNHEY, CDR2 SMNVEV (reference sequence). The CDR3 DNA reads TGTGCCAGCAGCTTCTTATACCAGGGGGCGCTTGGCGAAAAACTGTTTTTT. It yields the protein CASSFLYQGALGEKLFF.

This clone was observed a few times. V and J are TRBV20-1 and TRBJ2-7; 7 nucleotides match TRBD2. Germline loops: CDR1 DFQATT, CDR2 SNEGSKA (reference sequence). Trimming removed 6 bases from V and 6 bases from J; junction bases left unmatched: 5. The CDR3 covers 11 residues. The CDR3 nucleotides read TGCAGTGCCAATCTAGCGGCCGAGCAGTACTTC. This gives the protein CSANLAAEQYF.